Following are 15 T cell receptor beta chains from one sample sequenced in a study of CD8 T cells in ankylosing spondylitis. Each CDR3 protein gets one entry after TCRdb re-called the 5' RACE reads with MiXCR. The table has some 250,000 distinct CDR3 sequences, around a tenth seen once. The material sequenced was blood, either unsorted or a sorted T cell fraction (not recorded which). These TCRs come from a male donor with ankylosing spondylitis or in good health (not recorded which).

This clonotype appeared a few times. For the CDR3, the DNA is TGTGCCATCAGTGAGATCCTAGGGGTCCAAGAGACCCAGTACTTC. Its protein product is CAISEILGVQETQYF. The chain carries TRBV10-3 and TRBJ2-5; possible D gene TRBD1, 5 bases. Trimming removed 2 bases at V and 1 base at J, with 11 bases between. Germline V gives CDR1 ENHRY, CDR2 SYGVKD. This CDR3 has 15 amino acids.

This chain uses TRBV11-3 with TRBJ2-3; maybe TRBD2 (7 bases). The V end lost 0 bases, the J end lost 6 bases, and 13 bases lay between the germline ends. Germline lookup yields CDR1 SGHNT and CDR2 YENEEA. The CDR3 contains 15 residues. The CDR3 sequence: CASSLEAGAKDTQYF. CDR3 nucleotide sequence: TGTGCCAGCAGCTTAGAGGCGGGGGCAAAGGATACGCAGTATTTT.

As regards this clonotype: The junction departs from the called germline gene at one end, perhaps through a read error. V is TRBV29-1 and J is TRBJ1-1; D gene uncertain. Germline CDR1 and CDR2: SQVTM and ANQGSEA. CDR3 length: 12 amino acids. This CDR3 reads CSSVLMNSEAFF. The DNA for the CDR3 is TGCAGCTCTGTTCTGATGAACAGTGAAGCTTTCTTT.

This clonotype was observed at least ten times. V is TRBV29-1 and J is TRBJ2-1, with D possibly TRBD2 on 5 matching bases. Germline CDR1 reads SQVTM; CDR2 reads ANQGSEA. CDR3 length: 15 amino acids. The ends were cut back, 3 bases at V and 3 bases at J, with 15 bases in the middle. The CDR3 region has the DNA TGCAGCGTTGACCCCGGGCGGGCAAACTACAATGAGCAGTTCTTC. It is translated as CSVDPGRANYNEQFF.

At least ten counts were recorded for this clonotype. The rearrangement joins TRBV5-1 to TRBJ2-3; maybe TRBD2 (5 bases). With 4 bases removed from V and 1 base from J, the gap between germline ends came to 13 bases. Per the germline V gene, CDR1 is SGHRS and CDR2 is YFSETQ. This CDR3 region has 15 residues. In DNA form, the CDR3 reads TGCGCCAGCAGCCGGGATGTTAGTCGCACAGATACGCAGTATTTT. Translation gives CASSRDVSRTDTQYF. The full variable domain, in which reference TRBV5-1 and TRBJ2-3 provide the parts outside the CDR3, is KAGVTQTPRYLIKTRGQQVTLSCSPISGHRSVSWYQQTPGQGLQFLFEYFSETQRNKGNFPGRFSGRQFSNSRSEMNVSTLELGDSALYLCASSRDVSRTDTQYFGPGTRLTVL.

This clonotype came up many times. V gene TRBV25-1 combines with J gene TRBJ1-5, with 7 positions matching TRBD1. CDR1 and CDR2 from the germline V gene are MGHDK and SYGVNS. The CDR3 is 15 residues long. V gave up 4 bases and J gave up 1 base; unmatched junction bases: 4. The CDR3 loop is CASSAGTDSNQPQHF. CDR3 DNA sequence: TGTGCCAGCAGTGCCGGGACAGACAGCAATCAGCCCCAGCATTTT.

This clonotype came up many times. The V call is TRBV4-2, the J call TRBJ2-3; D perhaps matches TRBD1 (5 bases). This CDR3 region has 16 residues. V lost 4 bases, J lost 2 bases, and 16 bases lay in between. The germline gives CDR1 LGHNA, CDR2 YNFKEQ. The CDR3 coding sequence is TGTGCCAGCAGCCCCACGACCAGGACACCCACAGATACGCAGTATTTT. Translated, it gives CASSPTTRTPTDTQYF.

Ten or more counts support this clonotype. The chain has TRBV5-1 and TRBJ2-2; weak D call: TRBD2 (5 bases). This CDR3 contains 14 residues. Germline-derived CDR1 and CDR2 are SGHRS and YFSETQ. The V end was cut by 4 bases, the J end by 3 bases, with 10 bases between. This CDR3 reads CASSLPGDTGELFF. CDR3 in DNA: TGCGCCAGCAGCCTGCCCGGGGACACCGGGGAGCTGTTTTTT.

In this sample, this clonotype turned up a few times. V is TRBV14 and J is TRBJ1-5; D gene unclear. CDR3 size: 13 residues. Germline V gives CDR1 SGHDN, CDR2 FVKESK. V gave up 1 base and J gave up 6 bases, with 7 bases separating them. The CDR3 region has the DNA TGTGCCAGCAGCCAAGCCCACCCTCAGCCCCAGCATTTT. This translates into CASSQAHPQPQHF.

The chain links TRBV20-1 to TRBJ2-3; D unresolved. CDR3 length equals 11 residues. Germline V gene lookup returns CDR1 DFQATT and CDR2 SNEGSKA (reference sequence). V was pared by 6 bases and J by 4 bases, with 8 bases between. The CDR3 DNA sequence: TGCAGTGCCAGCCCCGCAGATACGCAGTATTTT. This gives the protein CSASPADTQYF.

This clonotype was seen ten or more times. This chain joins TRBV15 and TRBJ2-7; D possibly matches TRBD1 or TRBD2 (5 bases each). The length of the CDR3 is 16 residues. V was shortened by 1 base and J by 2 bases, with 15 bases between the two germline ends. CDR1 is LNHNV and CDR2 is YYDKDF in the germline V gene (reference sequence). CDR3 coding DNA: TGTGCCACCAGCAGAGCGAGGGACGGATTGACCTACGAGCAGTACTTC. This codes for CATSRARDGLTYEQYF.

This clonotype was found many times. The chain joins TRBV5-1 to TRBJ2-7; tentatively, D is TRBD1 (6 bases). There are 15 residues in the CDR3. Germline lookup yields CDR1 SGHRS and CDR2 YFSETQ. Trimming shortened V by 5 bases and J by 2 bases, and 17 bases separated the two germline ends. In DNA, the CDR3 is TGCGCCAGCAGACAAACAGGGTCCCAAACCTACGAGCAGTACTTC. This codes for CASRQTGSQTYEQYF.

This clonotype was recorded at least ten times. The gene calls are TRBV6-1 and TRBJ1-6; 9 nucleotides align to TRBD1. The CDR3 runs 15 residues. CDR1 and CDR2 from the germline V gene are MNHNS and SASEGT. After removal of 5 bases from V and 10 bases from J, the junction contained 9 bases not matched to a gene. CDR3 in amino acids: CASSPRTGDQSPLHF. CDR3 DNA sequence: TGTGCCAGCAGTCCCCGGACAGGGGATCAATCACCCCTCCACTTT.

The chain recombines TRBV9 with TRBJ2-6; no clear D. The CDR3 spans 15 residues. Germline lookup yields CDR1 SGDLS and CDR2 YYNGEE. The V end lost 5 bases, the J end lost 0 bases, and 9 bases lay between the germline ends. The CDR3, as DNA: TGTGCCAGCAGACAGAACCACTCTGGGGCCAACGTCCTGACTTTC. Its translation: CASRQNHSGANVLTF.

The chain employs TRBV13 and TRBJ2-1; 7 bases are a match to TRBD1. The CDR3 consists of 14 residues. Germline V lookup: CDR1 PRHDT, CDR2 FYEKMQ (reference sequence). J lost 3 bases, V lost 5 bases, and 4 bases had no gene match. The CDR3, as DNA: TGTGCCAGCAGCCGACAGGGCGACTACAATGAGCAGTTCTTC. Translating gives CASSRQGDYNEQFF.